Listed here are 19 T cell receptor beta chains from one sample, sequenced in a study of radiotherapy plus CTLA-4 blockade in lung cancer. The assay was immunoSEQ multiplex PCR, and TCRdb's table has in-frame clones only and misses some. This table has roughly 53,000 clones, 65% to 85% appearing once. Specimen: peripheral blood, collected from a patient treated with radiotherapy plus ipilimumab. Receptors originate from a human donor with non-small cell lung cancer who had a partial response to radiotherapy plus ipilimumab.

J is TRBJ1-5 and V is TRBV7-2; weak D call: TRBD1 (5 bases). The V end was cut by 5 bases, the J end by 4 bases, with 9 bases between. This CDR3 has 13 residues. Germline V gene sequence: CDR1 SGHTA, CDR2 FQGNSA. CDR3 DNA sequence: TGTGCCAGCAGCGATCCAGGGAATCAGCCCCAGCATTTT. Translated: CASSDPGNQPQHF.

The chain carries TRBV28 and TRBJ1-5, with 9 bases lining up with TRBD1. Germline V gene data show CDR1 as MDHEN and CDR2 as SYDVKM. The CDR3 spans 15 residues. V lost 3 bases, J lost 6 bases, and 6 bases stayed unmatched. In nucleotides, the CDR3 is TGTGCCAGCAGTTTGGGACAGGGATTAGGTCAGCCCCAGCATTTT. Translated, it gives CASSLGQGLGQPQHF.

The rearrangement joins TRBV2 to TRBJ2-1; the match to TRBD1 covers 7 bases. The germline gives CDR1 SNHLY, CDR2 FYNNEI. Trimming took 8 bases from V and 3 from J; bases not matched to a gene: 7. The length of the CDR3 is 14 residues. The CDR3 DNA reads TGTGCCAGCGGGGGACAGAAAGTCTACAATGAGCAGTTCTTC. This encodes CASGGQKVYNEQFF. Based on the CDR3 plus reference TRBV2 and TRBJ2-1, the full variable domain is EPEVTQTPSHQVTQMGQEVILRCVPISNHLYFYWYRQILGQKVEFLVSFYNNEISEKSEIFDDQFSVERPDGSNFTLKIRSTKLEDSAMYFCASGGQKVYNEQFFGPGTRLTVL.

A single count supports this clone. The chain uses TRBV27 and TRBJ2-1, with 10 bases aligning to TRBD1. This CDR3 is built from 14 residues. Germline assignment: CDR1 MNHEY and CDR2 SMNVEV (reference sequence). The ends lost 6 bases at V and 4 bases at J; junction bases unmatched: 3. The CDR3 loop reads CASSGQGVYNEQFF. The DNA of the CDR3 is TGTGCCAGCAGCGGACAGGGGGTTTACAATGAGCAGTTCTTC.

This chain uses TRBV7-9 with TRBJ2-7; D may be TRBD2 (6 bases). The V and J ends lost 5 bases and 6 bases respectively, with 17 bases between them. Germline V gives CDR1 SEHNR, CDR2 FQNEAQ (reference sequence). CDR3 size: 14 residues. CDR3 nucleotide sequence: TGTGCCAGCAGCCCCGGGAGCTTCGGGGCCGAGCAGTACTTC. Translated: CASSPGSFGAEQYF.

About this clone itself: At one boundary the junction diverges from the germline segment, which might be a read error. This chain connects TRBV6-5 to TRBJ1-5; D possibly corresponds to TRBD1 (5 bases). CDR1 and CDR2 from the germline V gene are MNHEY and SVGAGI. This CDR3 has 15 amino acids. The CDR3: CASRPGWTGNQLQHF. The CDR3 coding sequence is TGTGCCAGCAGGCCAGGGTGGACGGGCAATCAGCTCCAGCATTTT.

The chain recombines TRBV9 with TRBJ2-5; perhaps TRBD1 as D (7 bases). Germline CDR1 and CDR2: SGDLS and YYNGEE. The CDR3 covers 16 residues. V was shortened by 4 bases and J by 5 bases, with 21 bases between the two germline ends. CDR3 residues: CASSLGTQGGGETQYF. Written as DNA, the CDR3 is TGTGCCAGCAGCCTCGGTACCCAAGGAGGGGGCGAGACCCAGTACTTC.

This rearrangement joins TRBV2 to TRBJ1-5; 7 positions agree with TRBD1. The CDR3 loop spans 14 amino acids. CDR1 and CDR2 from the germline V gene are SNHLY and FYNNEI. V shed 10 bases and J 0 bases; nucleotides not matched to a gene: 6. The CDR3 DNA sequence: TGTGCCACCCGGGACAGTTATAGCAATCAGCCCCAGCATTTT. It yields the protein CATRDSYSNQPQHF.

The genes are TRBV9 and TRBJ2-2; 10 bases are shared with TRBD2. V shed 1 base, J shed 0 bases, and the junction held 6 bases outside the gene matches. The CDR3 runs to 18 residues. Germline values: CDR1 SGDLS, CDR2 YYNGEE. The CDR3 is CASSVSVAGGANTGELFF. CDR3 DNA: TGTGCCAGCAGCGTAAGTGTAGCGGGGGGCGCGAACACCGGGGAGCTGTTTTTT. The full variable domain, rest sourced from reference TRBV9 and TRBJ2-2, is DSGVTQTPKHLITATGQRVTLRCSPRSGDLSVYWYQQSLDQGLQFLIQYYNGEERAKGNILERFSAQQFPDLHSELNLSSLELGDSALYFCASSVSVAGGANTGELFFGEGSRLTVL.

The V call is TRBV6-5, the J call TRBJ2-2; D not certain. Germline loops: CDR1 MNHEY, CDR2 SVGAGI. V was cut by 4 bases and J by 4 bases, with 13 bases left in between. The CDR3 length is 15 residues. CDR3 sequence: CASSSQQWATGELFF. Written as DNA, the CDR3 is TGTGCCAGCAGTTCCCAACAATGGGCCACCGGGGAGCTGTTTTTT.

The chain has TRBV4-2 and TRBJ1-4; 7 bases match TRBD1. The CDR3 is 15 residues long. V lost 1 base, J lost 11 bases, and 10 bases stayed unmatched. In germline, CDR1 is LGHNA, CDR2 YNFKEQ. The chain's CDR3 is CASSQGQGSIKKLFF. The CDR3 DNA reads TGTGCCAGCAGCCAAGGACAGGGTAGTATCAAGAAACTGTTTTTT.

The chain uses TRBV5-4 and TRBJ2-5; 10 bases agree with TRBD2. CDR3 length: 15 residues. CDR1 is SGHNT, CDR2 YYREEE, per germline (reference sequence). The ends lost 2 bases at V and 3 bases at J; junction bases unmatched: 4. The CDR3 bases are TGTGCCAGCAGCTTCAGCGGGGGGGCCGAAGAGACCCAGTACTTC. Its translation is CASSFSGGAEETQYF.

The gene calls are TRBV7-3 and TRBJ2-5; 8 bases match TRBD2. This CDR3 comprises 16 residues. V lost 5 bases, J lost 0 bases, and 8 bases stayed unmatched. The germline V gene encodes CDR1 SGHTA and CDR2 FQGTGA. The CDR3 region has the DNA TGTGCCAGCAGCCCAGGGACTAGGACAAACCAAGAGACCCAGTACTTC. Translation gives CASSPGTRTNQETQYF.

The CDR3 nucleotides read TGTGCCAGCAGCCGTGGACTGGGGGCCAAAAACATTCAGTACTTC. This sequence encodes CASSRGLGAKNIQYF. The chain uses TRBV14 and TRBJ2-4, with D perhaps TRBD2 (5 bases). Germline CDR1 SGHDN, CDR2 FVKESK. The germline V and J ends were trimmed by 4 bases and 1 base, with 11 bases remaining between them. CDR3 length equals 15 residues.

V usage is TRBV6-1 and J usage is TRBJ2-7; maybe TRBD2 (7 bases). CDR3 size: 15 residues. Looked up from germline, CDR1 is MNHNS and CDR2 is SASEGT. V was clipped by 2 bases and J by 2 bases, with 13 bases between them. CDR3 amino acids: CASSERGAGTYEQYF. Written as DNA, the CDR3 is TGTGCCAGCAGTGAACGGGGGGCAGGCACCTACGAGCAGTACTTC.

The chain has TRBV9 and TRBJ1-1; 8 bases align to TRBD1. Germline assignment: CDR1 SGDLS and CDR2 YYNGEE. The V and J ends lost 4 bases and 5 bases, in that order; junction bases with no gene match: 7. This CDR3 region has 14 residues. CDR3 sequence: CASSFGQGGTEAFF. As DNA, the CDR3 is TGTGCCAGCAGCTTCGGACAGGGAGGTACTGAAGCTTTCTTT. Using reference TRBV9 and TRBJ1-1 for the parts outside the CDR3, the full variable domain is DSGVTQTPKHLITATGQRVTLRCSPRSGDLSVYWYQQSLDQGLQFLIQYYNGEERAKGNILERFSAQQFPDLHSELNLSSLELGDSALYFCASSFGQGGTEAFFGQGTRLTVV.

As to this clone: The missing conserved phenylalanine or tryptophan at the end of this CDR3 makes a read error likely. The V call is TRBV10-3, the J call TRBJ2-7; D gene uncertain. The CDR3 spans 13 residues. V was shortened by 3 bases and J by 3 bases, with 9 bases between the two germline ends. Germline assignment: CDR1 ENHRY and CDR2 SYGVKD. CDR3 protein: CAISDRVNYEQYL. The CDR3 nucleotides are TGTGCCATCAGTGATCGGGTAAACTACGAGCAGTACCTC.

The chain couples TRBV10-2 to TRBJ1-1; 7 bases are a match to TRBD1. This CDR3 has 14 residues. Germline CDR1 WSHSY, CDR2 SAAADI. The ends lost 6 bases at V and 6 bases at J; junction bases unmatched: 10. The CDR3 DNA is TGCGCCAGCAGCGCTGAGGAGGGGACAGCTGAAGCTTTCTTT. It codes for CASSAEEGTAEAFF.

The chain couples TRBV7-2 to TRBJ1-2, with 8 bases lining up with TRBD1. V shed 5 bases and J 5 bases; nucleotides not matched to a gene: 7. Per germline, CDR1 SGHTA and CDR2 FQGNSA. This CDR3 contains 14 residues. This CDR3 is CASSPDRVTYGYTF. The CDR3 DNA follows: TGTGCCAGCAGCCCGGACAGGGTCACATATGGCTACACCTTC.